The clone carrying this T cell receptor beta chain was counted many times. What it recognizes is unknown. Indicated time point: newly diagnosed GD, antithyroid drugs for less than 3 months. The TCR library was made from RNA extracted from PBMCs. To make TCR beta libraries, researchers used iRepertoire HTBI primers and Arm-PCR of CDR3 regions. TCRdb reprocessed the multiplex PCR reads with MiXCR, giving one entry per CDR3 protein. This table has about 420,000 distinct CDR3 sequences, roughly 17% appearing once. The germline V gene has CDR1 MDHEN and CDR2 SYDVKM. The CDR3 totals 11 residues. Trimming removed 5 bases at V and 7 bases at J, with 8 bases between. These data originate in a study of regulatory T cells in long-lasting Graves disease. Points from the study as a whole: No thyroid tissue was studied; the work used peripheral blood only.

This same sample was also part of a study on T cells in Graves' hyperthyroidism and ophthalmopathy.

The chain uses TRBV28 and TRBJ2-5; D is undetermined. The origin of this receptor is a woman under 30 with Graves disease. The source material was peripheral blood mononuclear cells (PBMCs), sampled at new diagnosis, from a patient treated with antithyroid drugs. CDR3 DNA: TGTGCCAGCAGTGGACGGCGGACCCAGTACTTC. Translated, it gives CASSGRRTQYF.